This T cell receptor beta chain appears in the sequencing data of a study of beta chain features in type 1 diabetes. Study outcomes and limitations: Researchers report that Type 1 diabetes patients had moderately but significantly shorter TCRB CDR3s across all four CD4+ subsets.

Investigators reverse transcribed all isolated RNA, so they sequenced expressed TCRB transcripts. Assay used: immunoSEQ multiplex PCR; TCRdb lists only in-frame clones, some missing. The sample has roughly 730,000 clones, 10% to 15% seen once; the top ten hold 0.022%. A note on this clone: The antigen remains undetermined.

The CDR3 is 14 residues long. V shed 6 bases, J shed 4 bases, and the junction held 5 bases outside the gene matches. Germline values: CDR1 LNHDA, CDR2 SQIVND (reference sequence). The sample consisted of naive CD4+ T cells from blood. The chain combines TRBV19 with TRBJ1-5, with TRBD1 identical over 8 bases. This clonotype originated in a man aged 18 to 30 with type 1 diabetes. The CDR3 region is CASSGQGANQPQHF. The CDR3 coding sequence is TGTGCCAGTAGCGGGCAGGGGGCGAATCAGCCCCAGCATTTT.